This T cell receptor (beta chain) emerged from a study of memory CD4+ T cells and cytomegalovirus serostatus. The sort gate was single viable CD3+CD4+CD8-CD45RO+ cells for memory CD4+ T cells. From germline, CDR1 is LGHNA and CDR2 YSLEER. V lost 0 bases and J lost 7, with 13 bases in between. The CDR3 covers 15 residues. Profiling relied on immunoSEQ multiplex PCR, and the TCRdb table lists in-frame clones only, not all of them. The sample yields around 88,000 clones, about 80% seen once. V is TRBV4-3 and J is TRBJ2-1, with D unresolved. This TCR derives from an adult in good health and CMV-seropositive. Sample: memory CD4+ T cells from blood. CDR3: CASSQELGLGNEQFF. CDR3 in DNA: TGCGCCAGCAGCCAAGAACTCGGGTTGGGAAATGAGCAGTTCTTC.